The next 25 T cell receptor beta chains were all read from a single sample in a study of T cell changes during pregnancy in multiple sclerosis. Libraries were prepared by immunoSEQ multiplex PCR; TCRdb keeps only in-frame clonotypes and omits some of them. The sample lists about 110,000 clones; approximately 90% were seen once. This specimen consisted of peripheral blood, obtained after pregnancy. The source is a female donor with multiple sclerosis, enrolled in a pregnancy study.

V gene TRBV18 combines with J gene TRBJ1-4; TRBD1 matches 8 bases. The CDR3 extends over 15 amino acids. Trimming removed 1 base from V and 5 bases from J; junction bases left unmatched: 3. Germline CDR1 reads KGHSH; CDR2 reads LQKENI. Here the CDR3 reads CASSPRTGPNEKLFF. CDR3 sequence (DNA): TGTGCCAGCTCACCACGGACAGGGCCGAATGAAAAACTGTTTTTT.

The CDR3: CASSPNLQGVRQYF. CDR3 sequence (DNA): TGTGCCAGCAGCCCTAATCTACAGGGTGTGAGGCAGTACTTC. The chain couples TRBV14 to TRBJ2-7, with a weak D call TRBD1 (6 bases). Germline CDR1 reads SGHDN; CDR2 reads FVKESK. CDR3 size: 14 residues. V gave up 4 bases and J gave up 9 bases, with 19 bases separating them.

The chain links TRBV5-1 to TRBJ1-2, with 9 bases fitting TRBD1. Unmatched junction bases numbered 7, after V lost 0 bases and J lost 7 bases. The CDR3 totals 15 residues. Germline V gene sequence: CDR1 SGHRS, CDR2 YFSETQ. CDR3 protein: CASSLDRQGVLGYTF. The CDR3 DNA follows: TGCGCCAGCAGCTTGGACCGACAGGGGGTCCTTGGCTACACCTTC.

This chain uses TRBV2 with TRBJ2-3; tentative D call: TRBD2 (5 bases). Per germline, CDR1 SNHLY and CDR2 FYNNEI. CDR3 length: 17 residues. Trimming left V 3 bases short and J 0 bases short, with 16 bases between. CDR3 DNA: TGTGCCAGCAGTGATTGGCGGGCCACGGATAGCACAGATACGCAGTATTTT. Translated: CASSDWRATDSTDTQYF.

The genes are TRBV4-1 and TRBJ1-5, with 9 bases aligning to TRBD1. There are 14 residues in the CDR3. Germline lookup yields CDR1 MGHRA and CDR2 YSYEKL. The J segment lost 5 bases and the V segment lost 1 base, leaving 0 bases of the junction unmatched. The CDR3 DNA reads TGCGCCAGCAGCCAAGGACAGGGGGATCAGCCCCAGCATTTT. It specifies CASSQGQGDQPQHF.

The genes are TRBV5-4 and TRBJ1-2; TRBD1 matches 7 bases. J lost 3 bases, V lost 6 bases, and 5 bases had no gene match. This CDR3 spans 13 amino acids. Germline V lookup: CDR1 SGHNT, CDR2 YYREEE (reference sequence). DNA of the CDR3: TGTGCCAGCACCGTCGACAGGGACTATGGCTACACCTTC. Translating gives CASTVDRDYGYTF.

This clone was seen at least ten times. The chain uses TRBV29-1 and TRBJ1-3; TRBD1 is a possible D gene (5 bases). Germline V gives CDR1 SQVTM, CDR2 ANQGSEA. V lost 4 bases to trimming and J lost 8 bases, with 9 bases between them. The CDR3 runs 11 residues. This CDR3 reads CSVVRGDTIYF. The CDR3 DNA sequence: TGCAGCGTTGTTCGGGGGGACACCATATATTTT.

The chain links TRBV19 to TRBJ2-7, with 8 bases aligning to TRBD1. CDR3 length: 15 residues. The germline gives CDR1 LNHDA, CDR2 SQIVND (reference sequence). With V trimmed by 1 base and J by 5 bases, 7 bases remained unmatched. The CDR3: CASSIGRTGTHEQYF. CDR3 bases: TGTGCCAGTAGTATAGGACGGACAGGGACCCACGAGCAGTACTTC.

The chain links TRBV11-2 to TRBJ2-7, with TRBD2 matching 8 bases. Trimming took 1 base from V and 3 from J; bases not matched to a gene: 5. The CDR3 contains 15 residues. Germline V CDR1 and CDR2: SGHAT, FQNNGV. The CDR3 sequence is CASSLVSGESYEQYF. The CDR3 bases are TGTGCCAGCAGCTTAGTTAGCGGGGAGAGCTACGAGCAGTACTTC.

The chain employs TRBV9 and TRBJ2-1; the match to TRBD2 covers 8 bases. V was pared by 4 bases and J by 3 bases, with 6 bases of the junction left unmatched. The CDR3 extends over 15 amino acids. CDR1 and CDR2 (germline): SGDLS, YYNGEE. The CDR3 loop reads CASSTRTSNYNEQFF. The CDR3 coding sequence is TGTGCCAGCAGCACCCGGACTAGCAACTACAATGAGCAGTTCTTC.

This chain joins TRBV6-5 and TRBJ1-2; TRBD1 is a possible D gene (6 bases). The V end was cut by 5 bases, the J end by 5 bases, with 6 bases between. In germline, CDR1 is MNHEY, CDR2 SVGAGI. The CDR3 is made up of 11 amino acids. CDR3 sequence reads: CASSTGYGYTF. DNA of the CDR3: TGTGCCAGCAGTACAGGGTATGGCTACACCTTC.

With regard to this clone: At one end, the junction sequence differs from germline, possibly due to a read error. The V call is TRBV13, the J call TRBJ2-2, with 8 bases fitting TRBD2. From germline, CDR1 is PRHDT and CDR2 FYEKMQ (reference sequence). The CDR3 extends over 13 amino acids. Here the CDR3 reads CGSLAGSSGELFF. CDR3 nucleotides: TGTGGCAGCTTAGCGGGGTCTAGCGGGGAGCTGTTTTTT.

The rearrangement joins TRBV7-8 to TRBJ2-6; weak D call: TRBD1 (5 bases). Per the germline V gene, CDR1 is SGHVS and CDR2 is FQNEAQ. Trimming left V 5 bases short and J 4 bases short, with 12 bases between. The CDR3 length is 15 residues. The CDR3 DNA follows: TGTGCCAGCAGCCGCAGGGTCCTCGGGGCCAACGTCCTGACTTTC. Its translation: CASSRRVLGANVLTF. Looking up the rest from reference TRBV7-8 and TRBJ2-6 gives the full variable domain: GAGVSQSPRYKVAKRGQDVALRCDPISGHVSLFWYQQALGQGPEFLTYFQNEAQLDKSGLPSDRFFAERPEGSVSTLKIQRTQQEDSAVYLCASSRRVLGANVLTFGAGSRLTVL.

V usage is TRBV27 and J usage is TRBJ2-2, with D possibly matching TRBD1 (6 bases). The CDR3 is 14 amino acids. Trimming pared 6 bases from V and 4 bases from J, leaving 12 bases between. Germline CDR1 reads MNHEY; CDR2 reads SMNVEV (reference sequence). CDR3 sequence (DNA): TGTGCCAGCAGCCATCTGGGGGCCACCGGGGAGCTGTTTTTT. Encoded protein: CASSHLGATGELFF.

The CDR3 region has the DNA TGTGCCAGCAGTGGGTACAGCGGATCTAACTATGGCTACACCTTC. It specifies CASSGYSGSNYGYTF. The J gene is TRBJ1-2, the V gene TRBV6-1; D remains unclear. V lost 4 bases to trimming and J lost 0 bases, with 12 bases between them. There are 15 residues in the CDR3. Per germline, CDR1 MNHNS and CDR2 SASEGT.

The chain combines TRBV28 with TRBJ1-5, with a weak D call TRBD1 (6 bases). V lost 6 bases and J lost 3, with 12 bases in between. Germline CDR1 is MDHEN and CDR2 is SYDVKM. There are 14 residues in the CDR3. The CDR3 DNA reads TGTGCCAGCAGCTACAGGGTTTCCAATCAGCCCCAGCATTTT. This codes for CASSYRVSNQPQHF.

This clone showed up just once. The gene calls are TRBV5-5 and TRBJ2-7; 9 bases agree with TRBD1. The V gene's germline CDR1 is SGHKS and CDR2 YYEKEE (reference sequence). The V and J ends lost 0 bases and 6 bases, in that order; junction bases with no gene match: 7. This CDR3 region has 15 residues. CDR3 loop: CASSLGWDRDREQYF. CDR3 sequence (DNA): TGTGCCAGCAGCTTGGGTTGGGACAGGGATCGCGAGCAGTACTTC.

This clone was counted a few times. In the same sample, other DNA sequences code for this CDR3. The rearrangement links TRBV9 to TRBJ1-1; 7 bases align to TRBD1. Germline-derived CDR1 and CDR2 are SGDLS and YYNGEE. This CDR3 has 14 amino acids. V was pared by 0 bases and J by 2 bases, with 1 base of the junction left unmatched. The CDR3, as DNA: TGTGCCAGCAGCGTAGGACAGGGTAACACTGAAGCTTTCTTT. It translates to CASSVGQGNTEAFF. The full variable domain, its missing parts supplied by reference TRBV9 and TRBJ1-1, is DSGVTQTPKHLITATGQRVTLRCSPRSGDLSVYWYQQSLDQGLQFLIQYYNGEERAKGNILERFSAQQFPDLHSELNLSSLELGDSALYFCASSVGQGNTEAFFGQGTRLTVV.

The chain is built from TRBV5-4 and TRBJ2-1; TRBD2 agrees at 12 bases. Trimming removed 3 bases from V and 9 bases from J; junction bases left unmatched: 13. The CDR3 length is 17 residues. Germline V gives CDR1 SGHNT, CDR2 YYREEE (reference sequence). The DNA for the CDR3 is TGTGCCAGCAGCTCCACTAGCGGGGGGCCGGGGTATGGTGAGCAGTTCTTC. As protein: CASSSTSGGPGYGEQFF.

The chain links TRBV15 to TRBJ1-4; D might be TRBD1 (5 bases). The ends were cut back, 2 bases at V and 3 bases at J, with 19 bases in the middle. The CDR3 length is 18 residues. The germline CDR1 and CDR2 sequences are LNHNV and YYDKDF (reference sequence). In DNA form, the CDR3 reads TGTGCCACCAGCAGATACCGGACACACGGTTTCTCTAATGAAAAACTGTTTTTT. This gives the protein CATSRYRTHGFSNEKLFF.

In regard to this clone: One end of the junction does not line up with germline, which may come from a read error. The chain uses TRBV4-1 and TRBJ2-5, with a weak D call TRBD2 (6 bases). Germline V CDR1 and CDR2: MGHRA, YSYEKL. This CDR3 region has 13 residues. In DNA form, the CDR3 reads TGCGCCAGCAGCCTACTAGCAGGCGAGACCCAATACTTC. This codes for CASSLLAGETQYF.

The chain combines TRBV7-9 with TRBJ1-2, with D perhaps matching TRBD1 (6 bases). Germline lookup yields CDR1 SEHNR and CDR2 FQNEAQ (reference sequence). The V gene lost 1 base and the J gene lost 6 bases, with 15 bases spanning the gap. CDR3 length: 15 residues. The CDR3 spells CASSLGQVSRHGYTF. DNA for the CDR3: TGTGCCAGCAGCTTAGGACAGGTATCGCGTCATGGCTACACCTTC. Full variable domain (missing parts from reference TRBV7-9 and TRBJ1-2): DTGVSQNPRHKITKRGQNVTFRCDPISEHNRLYWYRQTLGQGPEFLTYFQNEAQLEKSRLLSDRFSAERPKGSFSTLEIQRTEQGDSAMYLCASSLGQVSRHGYTFGSGTRLTVV.

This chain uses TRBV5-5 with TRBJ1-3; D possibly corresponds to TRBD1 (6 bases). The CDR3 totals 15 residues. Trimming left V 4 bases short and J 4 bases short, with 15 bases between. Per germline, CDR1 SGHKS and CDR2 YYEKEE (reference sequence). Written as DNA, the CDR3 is TGTGCCAGCAGCCCGCCTACAGGGCCCGGAAACACCATATATTTT. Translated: CASSPPTGPGNTIYF.

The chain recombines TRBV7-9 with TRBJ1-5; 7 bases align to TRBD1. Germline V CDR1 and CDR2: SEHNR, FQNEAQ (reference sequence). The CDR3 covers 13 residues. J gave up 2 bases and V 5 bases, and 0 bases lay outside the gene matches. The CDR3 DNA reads TGTGCCAGCAGCGACAGGGGCAATCAGCCCCAGCATTTT. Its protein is CASSDRGNQPQHF.

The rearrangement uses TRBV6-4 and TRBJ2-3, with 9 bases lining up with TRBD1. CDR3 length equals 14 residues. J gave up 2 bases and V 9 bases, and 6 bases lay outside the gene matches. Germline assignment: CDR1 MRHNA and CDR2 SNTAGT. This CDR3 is CASSGTGTTDTQYF. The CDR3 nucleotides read TGTGCCAGTTCTGGGACAGGGACCACAGATACGCAGTATTTT.